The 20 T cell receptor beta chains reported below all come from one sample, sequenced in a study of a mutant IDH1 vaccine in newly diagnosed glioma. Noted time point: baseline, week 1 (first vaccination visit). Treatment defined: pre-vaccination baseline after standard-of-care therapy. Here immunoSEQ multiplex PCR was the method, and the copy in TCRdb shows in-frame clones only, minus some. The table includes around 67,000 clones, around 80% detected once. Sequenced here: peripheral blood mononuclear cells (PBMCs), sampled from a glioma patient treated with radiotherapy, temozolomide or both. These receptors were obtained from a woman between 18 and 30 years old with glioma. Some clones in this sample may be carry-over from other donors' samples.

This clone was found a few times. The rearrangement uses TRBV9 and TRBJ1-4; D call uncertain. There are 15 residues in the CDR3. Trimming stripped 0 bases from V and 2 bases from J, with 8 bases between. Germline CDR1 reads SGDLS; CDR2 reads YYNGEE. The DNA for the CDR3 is TGTGCCAGCAGCGTAGGGGGAGGGACTAATGAAAAACTGTTTTTT. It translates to CASSVGGGTNEKLFF.

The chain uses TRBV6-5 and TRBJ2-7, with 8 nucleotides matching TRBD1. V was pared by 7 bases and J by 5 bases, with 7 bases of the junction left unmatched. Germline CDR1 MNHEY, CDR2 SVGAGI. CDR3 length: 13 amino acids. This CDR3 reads CASTRTGMNEQYF. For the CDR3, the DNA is TGTGCCAGCACCCGGACAGGGATGAACGAGCAGTACTTC.

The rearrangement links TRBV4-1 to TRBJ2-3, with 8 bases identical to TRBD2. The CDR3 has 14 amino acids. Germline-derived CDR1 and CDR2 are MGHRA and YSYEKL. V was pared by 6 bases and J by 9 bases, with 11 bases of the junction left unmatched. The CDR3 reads CASRELAGIGTQYF. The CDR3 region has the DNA TGCGCCAGCAGGGAATTAGCGGGAATTGGGACGCAGTATTTT.

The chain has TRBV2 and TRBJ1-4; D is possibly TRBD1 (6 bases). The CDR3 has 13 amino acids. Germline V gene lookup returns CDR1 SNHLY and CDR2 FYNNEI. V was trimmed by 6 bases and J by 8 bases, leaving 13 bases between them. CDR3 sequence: CASRDGTKEKLFF. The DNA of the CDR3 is TGTGCCAGCAGAGACGGGACAAAGGAAAAACTGTTTTTT.

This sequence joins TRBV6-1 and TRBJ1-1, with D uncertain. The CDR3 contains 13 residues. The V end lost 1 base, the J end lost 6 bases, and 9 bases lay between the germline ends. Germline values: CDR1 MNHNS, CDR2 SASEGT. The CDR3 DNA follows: TGTGCCAGCAGTGAAGGAACCTACGCTGAAGCTTTCTTT. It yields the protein CASSEGTYAEAFF.

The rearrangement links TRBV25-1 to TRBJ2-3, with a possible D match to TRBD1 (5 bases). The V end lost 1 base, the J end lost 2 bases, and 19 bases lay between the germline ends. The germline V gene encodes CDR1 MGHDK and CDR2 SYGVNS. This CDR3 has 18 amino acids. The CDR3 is CASSESVRAEYHTDTQYF. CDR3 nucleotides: TGTGCCAGCAGTGAATCCGTCAGGGCCGAATATCACACAGATACGCAGTATTTT. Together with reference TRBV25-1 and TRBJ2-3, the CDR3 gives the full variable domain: EADIYQTPRYLVIGTGKKITLECSQTMGHDKMYWYQQDPGMELHLIHYSYGVNSTEKGDLSSESTVSRIRTEHFPLTLESARPSHTSQYLCASSESVRAEYHTDTQYFGPGTRLTVL.

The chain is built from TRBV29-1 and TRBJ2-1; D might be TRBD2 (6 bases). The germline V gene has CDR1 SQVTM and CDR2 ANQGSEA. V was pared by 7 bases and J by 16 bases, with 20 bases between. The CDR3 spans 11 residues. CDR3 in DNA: TGCAGCGCGGGTATATCCGGGAGAACCTTCTTC. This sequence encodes CSAGISGRTFF.

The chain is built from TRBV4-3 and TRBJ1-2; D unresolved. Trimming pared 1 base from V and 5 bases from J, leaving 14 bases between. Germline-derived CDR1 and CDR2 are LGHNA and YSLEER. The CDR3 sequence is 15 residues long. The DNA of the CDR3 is TGCGCCAGCAGCCAAGTTATCGAAGCTATGTATGGCTACACCTTC. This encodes CASSQVIEAMYGYTF.

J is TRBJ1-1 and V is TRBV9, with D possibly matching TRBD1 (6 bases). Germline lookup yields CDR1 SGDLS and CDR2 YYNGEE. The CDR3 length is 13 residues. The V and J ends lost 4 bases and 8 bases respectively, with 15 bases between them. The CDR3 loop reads CASSLSRGTEAFF. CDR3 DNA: TGTGCCAGCAGCCTAAGCCGGGGGACAGAAGCTTTCTTT.

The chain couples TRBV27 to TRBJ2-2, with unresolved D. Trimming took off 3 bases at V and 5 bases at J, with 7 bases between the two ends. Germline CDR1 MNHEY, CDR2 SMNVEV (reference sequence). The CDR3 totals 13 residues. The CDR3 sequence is CASSFSGTGELFF. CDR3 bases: TGTGCCAGCAGTTTTAGTGGGACCGGGGAGCTGTTTTTT.

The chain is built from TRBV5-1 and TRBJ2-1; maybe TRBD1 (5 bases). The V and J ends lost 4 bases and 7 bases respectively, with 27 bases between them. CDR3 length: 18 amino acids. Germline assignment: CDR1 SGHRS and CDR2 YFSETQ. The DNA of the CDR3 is TGCGCCAGCAGCCCGAACGGTTGGGGCAGGGCTGGGGAAAATGAGCAGTTCTTC. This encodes CASSPNGWGRAGENEQFF.

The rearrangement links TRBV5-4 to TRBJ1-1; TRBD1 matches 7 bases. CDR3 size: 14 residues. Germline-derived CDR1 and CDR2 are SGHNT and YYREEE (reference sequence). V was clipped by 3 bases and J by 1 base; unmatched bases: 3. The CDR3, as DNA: TGTGCCAGCAGCTGGAGACAGGGGAACACTGAAGCTTTCTTT. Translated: CASSWRQGNTEAFF.

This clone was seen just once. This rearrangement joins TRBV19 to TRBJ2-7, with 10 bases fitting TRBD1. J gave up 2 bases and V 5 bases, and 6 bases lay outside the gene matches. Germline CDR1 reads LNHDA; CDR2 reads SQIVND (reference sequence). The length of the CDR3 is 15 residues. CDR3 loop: CASSSPGQGTYEQYF. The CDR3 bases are TGTGCCAGTAGTTCGCCGGGACAGGGGACCTACGAGCAGTACTTC.

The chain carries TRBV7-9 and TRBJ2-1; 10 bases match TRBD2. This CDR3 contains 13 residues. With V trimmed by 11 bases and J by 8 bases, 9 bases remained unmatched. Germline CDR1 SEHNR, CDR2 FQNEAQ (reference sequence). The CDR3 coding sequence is TGTGCCTATGCGGGACTAGCGATCGATGAGCAGTTCTTC. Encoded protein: CAYAGLAIDEQFF.

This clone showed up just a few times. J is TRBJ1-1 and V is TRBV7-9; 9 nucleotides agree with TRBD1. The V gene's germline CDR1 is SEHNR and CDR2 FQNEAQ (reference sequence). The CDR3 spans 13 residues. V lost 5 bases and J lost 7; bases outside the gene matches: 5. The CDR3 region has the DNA TGTGCCAGCAGCCCACGGACAGGGGTTGAAGCTTTCTTT. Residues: CASSPRTGVEAFF.

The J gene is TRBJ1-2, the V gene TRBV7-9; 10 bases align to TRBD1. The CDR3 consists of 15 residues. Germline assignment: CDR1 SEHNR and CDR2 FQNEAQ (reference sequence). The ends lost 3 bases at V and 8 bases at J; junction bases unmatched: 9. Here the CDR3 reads CASSLAGTGAYGYTF. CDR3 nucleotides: TGTGCCAGCAGCTTGGCCGGGACAGGGGCTTACGGCTACACCTTC. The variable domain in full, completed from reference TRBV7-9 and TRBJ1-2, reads DTGVSQNPRHKITKRGQNVTFRCDPISEHNRLYWYRQTLGQGPEFLTYFQNEAQLEKSRLLSDRFSAERPKGSFSTLEIQRTEQGDSAMYLCASSLAGTGAYGYTFGSGTRLTVV.

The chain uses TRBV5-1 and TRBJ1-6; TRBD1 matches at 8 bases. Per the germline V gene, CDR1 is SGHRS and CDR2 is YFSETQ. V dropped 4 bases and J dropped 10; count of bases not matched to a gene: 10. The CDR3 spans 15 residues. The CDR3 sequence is CASSRRATGDSPLHF. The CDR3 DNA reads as TGCGCCAGCAGCCGGAGGGCGACAGGGGACTCACCCCTCCACTTT.

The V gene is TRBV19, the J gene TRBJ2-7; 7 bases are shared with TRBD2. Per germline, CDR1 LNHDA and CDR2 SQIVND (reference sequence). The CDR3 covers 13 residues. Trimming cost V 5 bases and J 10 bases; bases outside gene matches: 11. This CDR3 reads CASSSSNGRRQYF. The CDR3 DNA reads TGTGCCAGTAGTTCCTCCAACGGGAGGAGACAGTACTTC. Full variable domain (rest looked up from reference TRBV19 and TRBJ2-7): DGGITQSPKYLFRKEGQNVTLSCEQNLNHDAMYWYRQDPGQGLRLIYYSQIVNDFQKGDIAEGYSVSREKKESFPLTVTSAQKNPTAFYLCASSSSNGRRQYFGPGTRLTVT.

In DNA form, the CDR3 reads TGTGCCGGCGGCGGGACAGGAAAAGACTACGAGCAGTACTTC. This translates into CAGGGTGKDYEQYF. The chain has TRBV7-9 and TRBJ2-7, with 8 bases that match TRBD1. The CDR3 extends over 14 amino acids. Germline V gives CDR1 SEHNR, CDR2 FQNEAQ (reference sequence). The junction had 12 bases not matched to a gene; V was cut back by 11 bases and J by 3 bases.

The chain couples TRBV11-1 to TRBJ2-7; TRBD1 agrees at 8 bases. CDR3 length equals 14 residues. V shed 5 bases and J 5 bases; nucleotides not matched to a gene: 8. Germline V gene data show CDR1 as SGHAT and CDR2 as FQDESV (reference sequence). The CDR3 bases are TGTGCCAGCAGCCTAGGCCCGACAGGGGACGAGCAGTACTTC. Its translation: CASSLGPTGDEQYF.